This T cell receptor (beta chain) was captured in a study of blood T cell repertoires in COVID-19. Study overall: All recovered Cohort 3 donors got two negative PCRs, got clearance, or saw symptom resolution.

Only a few counts were recorded for this clone. CDR3 length: 15 residues. Germline trimming cut 4 bases from V and 5 bases from J; bases unmatched to any gene: 10. Germline CDR1 is SNHLY and CDR2 is FYNNEI. TCRdb keeps only in-frame clones here, not all; method: immunoSEQ multiplex PCR. The sample has around 140,000 clones; over 75% are singletons. Sequenced sample: PBMCs or T cells enriched from blood (not recorded which). The gene calls are TRBV2 and TRBJ2-5, with TRBD1 identical over 7 bases. This TCR derives from a man in his fifties in a cohort exposed to, infected with or recovered from COVID-19 (not recorded which). CDR3 DNA sequence: TGTGCCAGCAGTGGGATGGGACAGATTATGGAGACCCAGTACTTC. It is translated as CASSGMGQIMETQYF.